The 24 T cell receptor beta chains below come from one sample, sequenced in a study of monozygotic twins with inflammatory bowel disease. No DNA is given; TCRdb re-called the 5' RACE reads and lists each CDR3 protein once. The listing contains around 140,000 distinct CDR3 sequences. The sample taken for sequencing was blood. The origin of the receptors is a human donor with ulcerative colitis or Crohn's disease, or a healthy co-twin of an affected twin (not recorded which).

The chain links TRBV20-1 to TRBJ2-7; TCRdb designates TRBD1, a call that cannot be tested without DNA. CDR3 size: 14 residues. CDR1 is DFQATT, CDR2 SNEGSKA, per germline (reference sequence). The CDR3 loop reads CSASKTGGGYEQYF.

The CDR3 protein is CASSFNGQVVGNTIYF. The V gene is TRBV12-3 or TRBV12-4, the J gene TRBJ1-3; TCRdb lists TRBD1, though no DNA is available to test this call. The CDR3 length is 16 residues.

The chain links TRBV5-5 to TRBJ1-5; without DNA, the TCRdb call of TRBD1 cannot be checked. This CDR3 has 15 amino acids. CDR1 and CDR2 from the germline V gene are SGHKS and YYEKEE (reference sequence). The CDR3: CASSLGDNSNQPQHF.

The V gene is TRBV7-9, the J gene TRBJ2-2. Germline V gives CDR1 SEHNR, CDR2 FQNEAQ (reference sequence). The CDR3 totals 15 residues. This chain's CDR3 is CASSLGAGNTGELFF.

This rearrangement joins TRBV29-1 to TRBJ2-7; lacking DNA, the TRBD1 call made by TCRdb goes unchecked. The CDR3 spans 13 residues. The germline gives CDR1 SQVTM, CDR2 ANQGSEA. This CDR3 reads CSCQWTGGYEQYF.

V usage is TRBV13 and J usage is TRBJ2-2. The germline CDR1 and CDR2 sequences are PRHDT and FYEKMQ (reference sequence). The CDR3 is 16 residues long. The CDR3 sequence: CASSLKPDPTTGELFF.

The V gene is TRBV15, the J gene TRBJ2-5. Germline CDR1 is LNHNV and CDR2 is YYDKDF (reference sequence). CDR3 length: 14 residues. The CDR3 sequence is CATSSDRHPETQYF. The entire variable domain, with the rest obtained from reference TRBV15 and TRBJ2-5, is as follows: DAMVIQNPRYQVTQFGKPVTLSCSQTLNHNVMYWYQQKSSQAPKLLFHYYDKDFNNEADTPDNFQSRRPNTSFCFLDIRSPGLGDTAMYLCATSSDRHPETQYFGPGTRLLVL.

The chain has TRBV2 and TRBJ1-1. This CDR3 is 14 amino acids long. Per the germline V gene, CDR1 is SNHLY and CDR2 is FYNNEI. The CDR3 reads CASSVNQLNTEAFF. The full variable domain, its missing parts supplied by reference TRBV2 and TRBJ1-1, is EPEVTQTPSHQVTQMGQEVILRCVPISNHLYFYWYRQILGQKVEFLVSFYNNEISEKSEIFDDQFSVERPDGSNFTLKIRSTKLEDSAMYFCASSVNQLNTEAFFGQGTRLTVV.

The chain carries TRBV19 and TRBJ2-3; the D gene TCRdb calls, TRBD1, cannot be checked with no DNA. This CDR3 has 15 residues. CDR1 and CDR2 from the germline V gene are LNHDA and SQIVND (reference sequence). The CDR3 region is CASSQTGASTDTQYF.

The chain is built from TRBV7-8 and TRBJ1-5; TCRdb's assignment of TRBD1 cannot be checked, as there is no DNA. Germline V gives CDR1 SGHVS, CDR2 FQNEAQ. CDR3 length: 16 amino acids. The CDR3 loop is CASSLVGGQGSQPQHF.

CDR3 region: CASSLTSGSEQFF. The rearrangement links TRBV5-1 to TRBJ2-1. CDR1 is SGHRS and CDR2 is YFSETQ in the germline V gene. The CDR3 has 13 residues.

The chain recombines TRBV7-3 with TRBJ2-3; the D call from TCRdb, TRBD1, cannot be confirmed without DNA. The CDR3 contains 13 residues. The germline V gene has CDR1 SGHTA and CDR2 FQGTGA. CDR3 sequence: CVSSLRGEDTQYF.

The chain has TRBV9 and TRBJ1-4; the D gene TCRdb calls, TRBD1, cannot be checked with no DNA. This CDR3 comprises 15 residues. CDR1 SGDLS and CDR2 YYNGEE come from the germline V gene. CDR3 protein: CASSAGGHSNEKLFF.

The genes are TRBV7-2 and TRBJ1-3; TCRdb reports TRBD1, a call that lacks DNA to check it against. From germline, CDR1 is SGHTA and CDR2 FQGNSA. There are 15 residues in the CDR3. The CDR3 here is CASSSQDSAGNTIYF.

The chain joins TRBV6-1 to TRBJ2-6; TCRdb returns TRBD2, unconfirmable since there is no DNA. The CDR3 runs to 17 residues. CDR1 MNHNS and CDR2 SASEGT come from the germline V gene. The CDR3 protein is CASSELDGLSGANVLTF.

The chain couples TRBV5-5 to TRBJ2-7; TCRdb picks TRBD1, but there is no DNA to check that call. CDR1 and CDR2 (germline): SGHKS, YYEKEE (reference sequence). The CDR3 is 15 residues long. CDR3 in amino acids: CASSSGTGSSYEQYF.

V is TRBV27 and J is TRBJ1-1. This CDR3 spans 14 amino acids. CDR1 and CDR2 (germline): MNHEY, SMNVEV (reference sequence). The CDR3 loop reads CASSPQNMNTEAFF.

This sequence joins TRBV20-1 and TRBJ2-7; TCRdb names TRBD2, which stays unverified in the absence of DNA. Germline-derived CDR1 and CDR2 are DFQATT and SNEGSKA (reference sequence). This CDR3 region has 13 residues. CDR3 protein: CSGSPGASYEQYF.

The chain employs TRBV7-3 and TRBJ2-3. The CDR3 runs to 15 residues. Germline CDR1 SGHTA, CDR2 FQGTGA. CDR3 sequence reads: CASSLNGRPTDTQYF.

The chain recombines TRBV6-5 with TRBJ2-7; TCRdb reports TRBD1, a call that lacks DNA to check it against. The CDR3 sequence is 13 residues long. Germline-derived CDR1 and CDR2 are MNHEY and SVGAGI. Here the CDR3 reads CASSYEGVGEQYF.

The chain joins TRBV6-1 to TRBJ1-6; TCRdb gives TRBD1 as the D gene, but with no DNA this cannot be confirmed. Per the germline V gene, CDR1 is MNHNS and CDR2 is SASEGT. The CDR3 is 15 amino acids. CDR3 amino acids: CASRPRTGGLSPLHF.

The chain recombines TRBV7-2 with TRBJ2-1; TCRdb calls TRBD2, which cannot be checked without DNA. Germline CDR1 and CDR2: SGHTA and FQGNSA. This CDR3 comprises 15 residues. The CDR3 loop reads CASSSTGEVNNEQFF.

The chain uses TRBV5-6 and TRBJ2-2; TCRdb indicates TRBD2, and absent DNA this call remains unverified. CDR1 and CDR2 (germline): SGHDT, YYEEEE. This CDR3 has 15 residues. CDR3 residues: CASSRNGRDTGELFF. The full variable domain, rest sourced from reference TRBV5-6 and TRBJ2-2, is DAGVTQSPTHLIKTRGQQVTLRCSPKSGHDTVSWYQQALGQGPQFIFQYYEEEERQRGNFPDRFSGHQFPNYSSELNVNALLLGDSALYLCASSRNGRDTGELFFGEGSRLTVL.

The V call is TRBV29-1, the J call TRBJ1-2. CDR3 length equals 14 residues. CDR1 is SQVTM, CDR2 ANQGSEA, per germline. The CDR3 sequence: CSVESGGSVHGYTF.